A selection of T cell receptor beta chains follows, all from one sample in a study. TCRdb redid the calling of the 5' RACE reads with MiXCR, one entry per CDR3 protein. Among about 57,000 distinct CDR3 sequences listed, 25% to 30% were seen once. Source material: tumor-infiltrating memory CD4+ T cells sorted from the breast tumor. The receptors derive from a female donor with breast cancer. CDR3s include the opening cysteine and the closing phenylalanine or tryptophan. A D gene is named only where the DNA matches it firmly. Size values are once, few and many counts, or a class for expanded clones, and some rows have none.

J gene | V gene | D gene | clone size | CDR3 protein | CDR3 DNA
TRBJ2-7 | TRBV20-1 | TRBD1 | few | CSARSWDRGYEQYF | TGCAGTGCTAGGAGCTGGGACAGGGGCTACGAGCAGTACTTC
TRBJ1-2 | TRBV5-1 | NA | NA | CASSLTGSTNYGYTF | TGCGCCAGCAGCTTGACAGGGTCAACTAACTATGGCTACACCTTC
TRBJ2-1 | TRBV29-1 | TRBD1 | many | CSSGQGLGDEQFF | TGCAGCTCCGGACAGGGTCTAGGGGATGAGCAGTTCTTC
TRBJ2-3 | TRBV6-2/TRBV6-3 | NA | NA | CASLNHPPGGTAQDTQYF | TGTGCCAGCCTTAACCACCCCCCGGGAGGGACAGCACAAGATACGCAGTATTTT
TRBJ2-2 | TRBV7-2 | NA | few | CASSLGKSRELFF | TGTGCCAGCAGCTTAGGGAAAAGTCGGGAGCTGTTTTTT
TRBJ2-1 | TRBV7-8 | TRBD2 | NA | CASSLMASGRGGEQFF | TGTGCCAGCAGCTTAATGGCTAGCGGGAGAGGGGGGGAGCAGTTCTTC
TRBJ2-1 | TRBV2 | TRBD2 | NA | CASKLAGGRYNEQFF | TGTGCCAGCAAACTAGCGGGGGGGAGATACAATGAGCAGTTCTTC
TRBJ2-7 | TRBV5-1 | NA | NA | CASSPFQGGVEQYF | TGCGCCAGCAGCCCGTTCCAGGGCGGGGTCGAGCAGTACTTC
TRBJ2-3 | TRBV9 | NA | NA | CASSVQVADTQYF | TGTGCCAGCAGCGTCCAGGTCGCAGATACGCAGTATTTT
TRBJ1-5 | TRBV6-5 | NA | NA | CASSYGATNQPQHF | TGTGCCAGCAGTTACGGGGCAACCAATCAGCCCCAGCATTTT
TRBJ2-3 | TRBV2 | TRBD2 | NA | CASRLTSRVDTQYF | TGTGCCAGCAGACTGACTAGCCGGGTAGATACGCAGTATTTT
TRBJ1-5 | TRBV6-2/TRBV6-3 | NA | many | CASRIGADNQPQHF | TGTGCCAGCAGAATAGGGGCGGACAATCAGCCCCAGCATTTT
TRBJ1-1 | TRBV6-1 | NA | many | CASSKSSHRETEAFF | TGTGCCAGCAGTAAGAGCTCGCACAGGGAAACTGAAGCTTTCTTT
TRBJ2-4 | TRBV5-5 | NA | NA | CASSLQGEDIQYF | TGTGCCAGCAGCTTGCAGGGGGAGGACATTCAGTACTTC
TRBJ1-5 | TRBV7-2 | TRBD1 | NA | CASSQDRSFGEPQHF | TGTGCCAGCAGCCAGGACAGGTCGTTTGGTGAGCCCCAGCATTTT
TRBJ2-1 | TRBV7-2 | TRBD2 | NA | CASSLERLAVHNYNEQFF | TGTGCCAGCAGCTTAGAGCGCCTAGCGGTCCATAACTACAATGAGCAGTTCTTC
TRBJ1-2 | TRBV6-5 | NA | few | CASSYRGRNYGYTF | TGTGCCAGCAGTTACCGGGGGCGGAACTATGGCTACACCTTC
TRBJ2-7 | TRBV6-6 | TRBD2 | NA | CAGSYAGVSNEQYF | TGTGCCGGCAGTTACGCGGGAGTAAGCAACGAGCAGTACTTC
TRBJ1-6 | TRBV6-1 | NA | NA | CASSVASPLHF | TGTGCCAGCAGTGTGGCGAGCCCCCTCCACTTT
TRBJ2-4 | TRBV7-8 | TRBD2 | NA | CASSQAGMNIQYF | TGTGCCAGCAGCCAAGCGGGGATGAACATTCAGTACTTC
TRBJ1-1 | TRBV3-1 | NA | NA | CASSQEMRFNTEAFF | TGTGCCAGCAGCCAAGAGATGAGATTTAACACTGAAGCTTTCTTT
TRBJ1-5 | TRBV6-6 | NA | NA | CASRPTGTDQPQHF | TGTGCCAGCAGGCCGACAGGAACGGATCAGCCCCAGCATTTT
TRBJ1-5 | TRBV6-2/TRBV6-3 | NA | many | CASSYTLNQPQHF | TGTGCCAGCAGTTACACATTAAATCAGCCCCAGCATTTT
TRBJ1-5 | TRBV7-6 | NA | once | CASSLVHDQPQHF | TGTGCCAGCAGCTTAGTCCACGATCAGCCCCAGCATTTT
TRBJ2-1 | TRBV5-1 | NA | NA | CASSLEVGFSYNEQFF | TGTGCCAGCAGCTTGGAGGTCGGTTTCTCCTACAATGAGCAGTTCTTC
TRBJ2-3 | TRBV24-1 | NA | NA | CATGGGSTDTQYF | TGTGCCACCGGGGGCGGGAGCACAGATACGCAGTATTTT